Listed below are T cell receptor beta chains from one sample, sequenced in a study of identical twins. TCRdb called the 5' RACE reads again in MiXCR, with one record for every CDR3 protein. The data contain approximately 210,000 distinct CDR3 sequences, about a sixth of them singletons. These records were also assigned to another study, of T cells expressing NK-cell markers.

Sequencing was performed on CD8+ T cells sorted from blood. These receptors came from a woman between 18 and 29 years old in good health. Each CDR3 is given with its conserved first and last residue. D genes are given only for firm matches. Not every row has a clone size; where given, it reads once, few, many or a size class.

V	size	J	D	CDR3	DNA
TRBV6-5	many	TRBJ2-1	TRBD2	CASSLGLAAFNEQFF	TGTGCCAGCAGTTTGGGACTAGCGGCTTTCAATGAGCAGTTCTTC
TRBV29-1	few	TRBJ2-1	.	CSVEGGERASYNEQFF	TGCAGCGTTGAAGGGGGGGAACGGGCGTCCTACAATGAGCAGTTCTTC
TRBV9	few	TRBJ2-3	TRBD2	CASSHPASSGGTTDTQYF	TGTGCCAGCAGCCACCCGGCGAGTAGCGGGGGAACCACAGATACGCAGTATTTT
TRBV11-2	.	TRBJ1-1	.	CASSLSVALREAFF	TGTGCCAGCAGCTTAAGTGTGGCCCTCCGTGAAGCTTTCTTT
TRBV29-1	.	TRBJ2-1	TRBD2	CSEQRGVEQFF	TGCAGCGAGCAGCGGGGGGTAGAGCAGTTCTTC
TRBV6-1	few	TRBJ2-1	.	CASGPGSRGEQFF	TGTGCCAGCGGCCCGGGCTCGCGGGGTGAGCAGTTCTTC
TRBV28	few	TRBJ1-6	.	CASSLLLTETNSPLHF	TGTGCCAGCAGTTTACTTTTGACAGAAACAAATTCACCCCTCCACTTT
TRBV7-6	.	TRBJ2-5	TRBD2	CASSLGLAGGRETQYF	TGTGCCAGCAGCTTAGGGCTAGCGGGAGGGCGAGAGACCCAGTACTTC
TRBV12-3/TRBV12-4	.	TRBJ2-3	TRBD2	CASISGGVASDTQYF	TGTGCCAGCATCTCCGGGGGGGTGGCATCAGATACGCAGTATTTT
TRBV7-9	many	TRBJ1-5	.	CASSLGTKSNQPQHF	TGTGCCAGCAGCTTGGGGACAAAGAGCAATCAGCCCCAGCATTTT
TRBV21-1	few	TRBJ2-7	.	CASSIGLAGPYEQYF	TGTGCCAGCAGCATCGGACTAGCGGGGCCCTACGAGCAGTACTTC
TRBV9	few	TRBJ1-1	.	CASSAPGELEAFF	TGTGCCAGCAGCGCGCCGGGGGAACTTGAAGCTTTCTTT
TRBV6-1	.	TRBJ2-6	.	CASLKAGANVLTF	TGTGCCAGCCTTAAAGCTGGGGCCAACGTCCTGACTTTC
TRBV11-3	few	TRBJ2-5	.	CASSLLAWETQYF	TGTGCCAGCAGCTTGTTAGCGTGGGAGACCCAGTACTTC
TRBV11-2	few	TRBJ2-7	.	CASSFGLDYEQYF	TGTGCCAGCAGCTTCGGTTTGGATTACGAGCAGTACTTC
TRBV5-1	few	TRBJ2-7	.	CASSLAATYEQYF	TGCGCCAGCAGCTTGGCAGCCACCTACGAGCAGTACTTC
TRBV3-1	.	TRBJ2-1	.	CASSPEIYNEQFF	TGTGCCAGCAGCCCTGAAATCTACAATGAGCAGTTCTTC
TRBV7-9	.	TRBJ1-2	.	CASSGSSRYGYTF	TGTGCCAGCAGCGGAAGCTCCCGTTATGGCTACACCTTC
TRBV5-6	.	TRBJ1-1	.	CASTSLGVNTEAFF	TGTGCCAGCACTTCGTTAGGGGTTAACACTGAAGCTTTCTTT
TRBV5-6	few	TRBJ2-2	TRBD2	CASSFGLEIASGSSTGELFF	TGTGCCAGCAGCTTCGGACTAGAGATTGCCAGTGGGTCCAGCACCGGGGAGCTGTTTTTT
TRBV7-8	.	TRBJ2-2	TRBD1	CASSETGGASLPGELFF	TGTGCCAGCAGCGAGACAGGGGGCGCTTCTCTCCCCGGGGAGCTGTTTTTT
TRBV6-2/TRBV6-3	few	TRBJ2-1	.	CASLGFGATNEQFF	TGTGCCAGCTTGGGGTTCGGGGCCACCAATGAGCAGTTCTTC
TRBV4-3	few	TRBJ2-1	TRBD2	CASSQGGGRADEQFF	TGCGCCAGCAGCCAAGGGGGCGGGAGGGCCGATGAGCAGTTCTTC
TRBV23-1	.	TRBJ2-1	TRBD2	CASSPGSPGLALYNEQFF	TGCGCCAGCAGTCCAGGCAGTCCGGGACTAGCTTTATACAATGAGCAGTTCTTC
TRBV7-3	.	TRBJ2-5	.	CASSLRDGETQYF	TGTGCCAGCAGCCTAAGGGACGGAGAGACCCAGTACTTC
TRBV7-8	few	TRBJ2-5	.	CASRRTPPGTQYF	TGTGCCAGCAGAAGGACTCCGCCGGGGACCCAGTACTTC
TRBV7-6	few	TRBJ2-5	.	CASSLDPGERETQYF	TGTGCCAGCAGCTTAGATCCAGGGGAAAGGGAGACCCAGTACTTC
TRBV6-1	few	TRBJ2-1	TRBD2	CASSPTGTSGTNEQFF	TGTGCCAGCAGCCCTACCGGGACTAGCGGGACCAATGAGCAGTTCTTC
TRBV7-6	.	TRBJ1-2	.	CATSTGPSGMGGYTF	TGTGCCACCTCAACAGGGCCATCAGGGATGGGAGGCTACACCTTC
TRBV21-1	few	TRBJ2-1	.	CASSNGDREGDEQFF	TGTGCCAGCAGCAATGGGGACAGGGAAGGAGATGAGCAGTTCTTC
TRBV7-6	few	TRBJ2-7	.	CASSLGAGRRTYEQYF	TGTGCCAGCAGCTTGGGGGCGGGACGGCGTACCTACGAGCAGTACTTC
TRBV5-5	.	TRBJ2-6	.	CASSLEGSGANVLTF	TGTGCCAGCAGCTTGGAAGGGTCCGGGGCCAACGTCCTGACTTTC
TRBV7-3	few	TRBJ2-7	TRBD1	CASSFEPRTGDSYEQYF	TGTGCCAGCAGCTTCGAACCACGGACAGGGGACTCCTACGAGCAGTACTTC
TRBV7-6	.	TRBJ2-5	.	CASSITGYQETQYF	TGTGCCAGCAGCATTACAGGGTACCAAGAGACCCAGTACTTC
TRBV6-2/TRBV6-3	few	TRBJ2-2	TRBD2	CASSPRLAGTGELFF	TGTGCCAGCAGTCCTCGACTAGCGGGGACCGGGGAGCTGTTTTTT
TRBV14	.	TRBJ2-1	.	CASSQGSGDSSNEQFF	TGTGCCAGCAGCCAAGGCAGTGGCGACTCAAGTAATGAGCAGTTCTTC
TRBV27	.	TRBJ2-1	.	CASSPGPFNNEQFF	TGTGCCAGCAGTCCGGGACCGTTCAACAATGAGCAGTTCTTC
TRBV7-3	.	TRBJ2-3	TRBD2	CASSTLAGSTDTQYF	TGTGCCAGCAGCACACTAGCGGGGAGCACAGATACGCAGTATTTT
TRBV5-1	once	TRBJ2-1	TRBD2	CASSLASGGTYNEQFF	TGCGCCAGCAGCTTGGCTAGCGGGGGTACCTACAATGAGCAGTTCTTC
TRBV6-6	.	TRBJ2-1	.	CASSYSTAGHEFF	TGTGCCAGCAGTTACTCCACCGCGGGGCACGAGTTCTTC
TRBV28	.	TRBJ2-7	.	CASTVSGLATYEQYF	TGTGCCAGCACAGTTTCCGGTCTAGCGACCTACGAGCAGTACTTC
TRBV27	.	TRBJ2-2	.	CASRAVSGTGELFF	TGTGCCAGCAGGGCAGTATCGGGTACCGGGGAGCTGTTTTTT
TRBV11-2	.	TRBJ1-1	.	CASSPPLRDTEAFF	TGTGCCAGCAGCCCACCCCTCAGGGACACTGAAGCTTTCTTT